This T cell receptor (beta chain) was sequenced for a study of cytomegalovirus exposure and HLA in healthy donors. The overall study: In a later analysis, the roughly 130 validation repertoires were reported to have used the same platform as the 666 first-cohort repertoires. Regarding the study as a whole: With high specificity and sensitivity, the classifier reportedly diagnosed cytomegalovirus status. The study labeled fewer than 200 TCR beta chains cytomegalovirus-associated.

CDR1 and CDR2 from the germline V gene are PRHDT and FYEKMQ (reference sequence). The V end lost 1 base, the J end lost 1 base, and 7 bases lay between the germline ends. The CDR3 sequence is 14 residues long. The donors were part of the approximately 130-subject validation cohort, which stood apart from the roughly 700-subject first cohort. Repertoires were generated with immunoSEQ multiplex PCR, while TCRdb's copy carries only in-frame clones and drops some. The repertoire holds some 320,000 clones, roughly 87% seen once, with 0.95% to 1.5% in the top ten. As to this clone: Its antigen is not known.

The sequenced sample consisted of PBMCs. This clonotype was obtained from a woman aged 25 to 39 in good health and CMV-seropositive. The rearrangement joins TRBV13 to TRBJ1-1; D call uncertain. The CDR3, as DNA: TGTGCCAGCAGCTTAGTGCCGGAGAACACTGAAGCTTTCTTT. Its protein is CASSLVPENTEAFF.